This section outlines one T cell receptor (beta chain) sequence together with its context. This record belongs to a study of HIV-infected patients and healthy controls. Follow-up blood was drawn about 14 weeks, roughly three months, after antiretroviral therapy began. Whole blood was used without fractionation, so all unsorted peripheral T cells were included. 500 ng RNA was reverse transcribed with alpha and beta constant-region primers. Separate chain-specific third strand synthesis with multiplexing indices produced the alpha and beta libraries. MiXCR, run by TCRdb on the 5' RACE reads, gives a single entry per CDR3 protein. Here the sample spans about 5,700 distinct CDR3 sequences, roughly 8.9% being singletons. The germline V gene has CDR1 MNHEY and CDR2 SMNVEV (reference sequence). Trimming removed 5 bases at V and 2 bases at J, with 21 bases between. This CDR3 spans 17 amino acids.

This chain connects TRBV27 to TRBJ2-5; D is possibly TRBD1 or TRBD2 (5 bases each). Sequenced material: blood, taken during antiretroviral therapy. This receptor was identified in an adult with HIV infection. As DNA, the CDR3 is TGTGCCAGCAGTCCCTTCTGGGTTGGGGGTGGGCAAGAGACCCAGTACTTC. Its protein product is CASSPFWVGGGQETQYF.